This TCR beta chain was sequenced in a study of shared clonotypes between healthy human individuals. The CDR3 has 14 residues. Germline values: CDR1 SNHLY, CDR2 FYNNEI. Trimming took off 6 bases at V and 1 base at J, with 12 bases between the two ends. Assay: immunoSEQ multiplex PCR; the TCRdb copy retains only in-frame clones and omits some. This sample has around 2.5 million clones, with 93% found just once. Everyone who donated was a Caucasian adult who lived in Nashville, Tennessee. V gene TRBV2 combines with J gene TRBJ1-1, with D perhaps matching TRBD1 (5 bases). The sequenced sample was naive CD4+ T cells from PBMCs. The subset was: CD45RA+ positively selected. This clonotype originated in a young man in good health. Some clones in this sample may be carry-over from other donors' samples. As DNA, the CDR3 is TGTGCCAGCAGGGCGACAGTCTCGAACACTGAAGCTTTCTTT. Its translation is CASRATVSNTEAFF.